This TCR beta chain was sequenced during a study of CD8 T cells in Susac syndrome. Across the whole study: The Susac syndrome patients that were sequenced included more than 5 with active disease and roughly 8 in remission.

Trimming stripped 6 bases from V and 6 bases from J, with 15 bases between. The CDR3 spans 14 residues. The germline CDR1 and CDR2 sequences are MNHEY and SMNVEV (reference sequence). An input of roughly 0.5 to 1 ug of RNA was subjected to reverse transcription using random hexamers. TCRdb itself ran the immunoSEQ multiplex PCR reads through MiXCR, one entry per CDR3 protein. Among 95,000 to 150,000 distinct CDR3 sequences listed, about 95% were seen once. This clonotype was sampled from a human donor with Susac syndrome. The V call is TRBV27, the J call TRBJ2-1, with D perhaps TRBD1 (5 bases). The sample comprised CD8+ T cells from PBMCs. Written as DNA, the CDR3 is TGTGCCAGCAGGACCAAGGGGCTCGGCAATGAGCAGTTCTTC. Protein sequence: CASRTKGLGNEQFF.